The subject of this entry is one T cell receptor beta chain. This entry is derived from a study of blood T cells in healthy people across ages. The authors ran a second PCR of about 7 to 11 cycles using a sample-barcoded 5' primer and a J-beta primer mix. One entry per CDR3 protein results from TCRdb running MiXCR on the 5' RACE reads. The sample shows about 780,000 distinct CDR3 sequences, roughly 25% of them seen only once. V lost 4 bases and J lost 4, with 13 bases in between. This CDR3 spans 14 amino acids. Germline CDR1 and CDR2: SGHTA and FQGNSA. The same specimen was also included in a second study, on T cells of mothers and their children.

The receptor was derived from a boy aged 10-17 years in good health. What was sequenced was blood. The V and J genes are TRBV7-2 and TRBJ1-2; D ambiguous. CDR3 nucleotide sequence: TGTGCCAGCAGCTCTCTCCAGACATTCTATGGCTACACCTTC. Translated, it gives CASSSLQTFYGYTF.